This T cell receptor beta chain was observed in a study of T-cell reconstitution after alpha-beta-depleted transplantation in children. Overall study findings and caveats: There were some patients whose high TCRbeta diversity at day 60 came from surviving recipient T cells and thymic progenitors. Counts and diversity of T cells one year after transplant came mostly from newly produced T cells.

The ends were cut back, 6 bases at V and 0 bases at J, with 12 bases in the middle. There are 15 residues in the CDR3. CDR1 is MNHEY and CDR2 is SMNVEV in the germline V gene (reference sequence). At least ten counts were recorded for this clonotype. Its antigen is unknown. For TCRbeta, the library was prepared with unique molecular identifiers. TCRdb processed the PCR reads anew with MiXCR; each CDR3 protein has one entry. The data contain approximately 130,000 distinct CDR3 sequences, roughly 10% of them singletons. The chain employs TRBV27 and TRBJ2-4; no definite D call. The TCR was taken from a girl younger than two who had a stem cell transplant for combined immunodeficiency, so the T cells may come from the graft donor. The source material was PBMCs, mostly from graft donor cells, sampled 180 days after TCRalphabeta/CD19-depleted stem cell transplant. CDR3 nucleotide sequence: TGTGCCAGCAGGGCCCGGATCTCAGCCAAAAACATTCAGTACTTC. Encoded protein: CASRARISAKNIQYF.